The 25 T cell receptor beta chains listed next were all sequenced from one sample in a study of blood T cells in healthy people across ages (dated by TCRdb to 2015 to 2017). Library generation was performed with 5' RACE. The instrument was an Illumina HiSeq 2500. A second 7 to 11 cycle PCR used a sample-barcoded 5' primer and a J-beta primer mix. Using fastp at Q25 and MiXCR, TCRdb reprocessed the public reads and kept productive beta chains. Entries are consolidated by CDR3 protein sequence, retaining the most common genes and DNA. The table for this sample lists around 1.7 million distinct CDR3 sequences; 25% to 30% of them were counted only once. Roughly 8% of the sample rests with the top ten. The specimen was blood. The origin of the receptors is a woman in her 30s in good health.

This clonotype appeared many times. The CDR3 DNA sequence: TGCAGCGTTGGTCGAGCTCAAGAGACCCAGTACTTC. Translation: CSVGRAQETQYF. V usage is TRBV29-1 and J usage is TRBJ2-5; no reliable D call. Germline V gives CDR1 SQVTM, CDR2 ANQGSEA. With 4 bases removed from V and 2 bases from J, the gap between germline ends came to 8 bases. CDR3 length equals 12 residues.

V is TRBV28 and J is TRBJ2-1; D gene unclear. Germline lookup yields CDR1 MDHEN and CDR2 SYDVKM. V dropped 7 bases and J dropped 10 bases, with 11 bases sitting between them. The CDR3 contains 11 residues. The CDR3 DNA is TGTGCCAGCACACAGTCGTCCGAGCAGTTCTTC. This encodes CASTQSSEQFF.

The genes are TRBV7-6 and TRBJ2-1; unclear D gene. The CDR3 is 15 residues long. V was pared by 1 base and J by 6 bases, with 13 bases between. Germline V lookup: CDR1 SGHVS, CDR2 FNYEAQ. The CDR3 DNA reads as TGTGCCAGCAGCTTAGTACGGACGGGCCCCAATGAGCAGTTCTTC. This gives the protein CASSLVRTGPNEQFF.

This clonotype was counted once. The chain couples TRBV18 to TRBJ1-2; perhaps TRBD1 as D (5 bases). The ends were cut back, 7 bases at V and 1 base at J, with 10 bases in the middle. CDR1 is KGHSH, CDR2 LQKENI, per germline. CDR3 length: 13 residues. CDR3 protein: CASWDGVNYGYTF. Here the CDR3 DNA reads TGTGCCAGCTGGGACGGCGTTAACTATGGCTACACCTTC. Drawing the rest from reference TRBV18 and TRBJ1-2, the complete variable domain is NAGVMQNPRHLVRRRGQEARLRCSPMKGHSHVYWYRQLPEEGLKFMVYLQKENIIDESGMPKERFSAEFPKEGPSILRIQQVVRGDSAAYFCASWDGVNYGYTFGSGTRLTVV.

CDR3 loop: CATSSFGAGGKQDTQYF. The DNA of the CDR3 is TGTGCCACCAGCAGTTTTGGGGCAGGGGGCAAACAGGATACGCAGTATTTT. The J gene is TRBJ2-3, the V gene TRBV15; 8 bases agree with TRBD1. From germline, CDR1 is LNHNV and CDR2 YYDKDF (reference sequence). CDR3 size: 17 residues. Trimming cost V 3 bases and J 6 bases; bases outside gene matches: 14.

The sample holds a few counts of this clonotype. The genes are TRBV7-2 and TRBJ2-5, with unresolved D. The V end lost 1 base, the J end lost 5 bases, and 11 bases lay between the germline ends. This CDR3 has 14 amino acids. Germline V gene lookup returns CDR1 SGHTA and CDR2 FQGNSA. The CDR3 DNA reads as TGTGCCAGCAGCTTAGGGCAGAGCACGGAGACCCAGTACTTC. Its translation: CASSLGQSTETQYF.

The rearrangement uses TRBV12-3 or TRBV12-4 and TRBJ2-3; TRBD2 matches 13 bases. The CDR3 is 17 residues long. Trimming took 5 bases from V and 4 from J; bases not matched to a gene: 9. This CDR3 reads CASSPLTSGRGADTQYF. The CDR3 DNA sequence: TGTGCCAGCAGTCCCCTTACTAGCGGGAGGGGGGCAGATACGCAGTATTTT.

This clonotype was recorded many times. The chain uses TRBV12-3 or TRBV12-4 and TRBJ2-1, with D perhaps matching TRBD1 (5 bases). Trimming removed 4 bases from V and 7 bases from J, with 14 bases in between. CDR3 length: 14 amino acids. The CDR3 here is CASSSPKQENEQFF. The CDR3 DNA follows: TGTGCCAGCAGTTCCCCTAAACAGGAGAATGAGCAGTTCTTC.

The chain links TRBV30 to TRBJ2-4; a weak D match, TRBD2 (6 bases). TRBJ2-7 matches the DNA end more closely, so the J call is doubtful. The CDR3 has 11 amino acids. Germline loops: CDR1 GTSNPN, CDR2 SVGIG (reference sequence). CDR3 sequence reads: CACALGGEQYF. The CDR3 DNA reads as TGTGCCTGCGCGTTGGGGGGCGAGCAGTACTTC.

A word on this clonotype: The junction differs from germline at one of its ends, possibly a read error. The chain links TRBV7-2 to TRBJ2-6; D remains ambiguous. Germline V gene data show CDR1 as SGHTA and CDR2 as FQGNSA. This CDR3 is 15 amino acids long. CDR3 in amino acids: CASSPQLSGVNVLTF. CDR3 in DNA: TGTGCCAGCAGCCCACAGCTCTCTGGGGTCAACGTCCTGACTTTC.

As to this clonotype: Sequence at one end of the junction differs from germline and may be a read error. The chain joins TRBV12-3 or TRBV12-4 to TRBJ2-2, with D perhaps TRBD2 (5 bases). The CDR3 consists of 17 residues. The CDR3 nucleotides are TGTGCCAGCAGTCCCGAGTGGAGACGATCGAACACCGGGGAGCGGTTTTTT. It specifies CASSPEWRRSNTGERFF.

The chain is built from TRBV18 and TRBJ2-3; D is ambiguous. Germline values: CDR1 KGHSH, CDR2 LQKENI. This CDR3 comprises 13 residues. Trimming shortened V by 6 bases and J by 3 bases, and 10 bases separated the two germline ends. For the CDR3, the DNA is TGTGCCAGCTCCGTCTCGCAGACAGATACGCAGTATTTT. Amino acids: CASSVSQTDTQYF.

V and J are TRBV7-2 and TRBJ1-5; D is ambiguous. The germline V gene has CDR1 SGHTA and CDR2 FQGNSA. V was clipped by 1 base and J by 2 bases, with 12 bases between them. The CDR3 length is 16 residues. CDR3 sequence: CASSLGGEAGNQPQHF. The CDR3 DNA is TGTGCCAGCAGCTTAGGGGGTGAGGCGGGCAATCAGCCCCAGCATTTT. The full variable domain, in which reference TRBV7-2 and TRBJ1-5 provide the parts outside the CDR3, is GAGVSQSPSNKVTEKGKDVELRCDPISGHTALYWYRQSLGQGLEFLIYFQGNSAPDKSGLPSDRFSAERTGGSVSTLTIQRTQQEDSAVYLCASSLGGEAGNQPQHFGDGTRLSIL.

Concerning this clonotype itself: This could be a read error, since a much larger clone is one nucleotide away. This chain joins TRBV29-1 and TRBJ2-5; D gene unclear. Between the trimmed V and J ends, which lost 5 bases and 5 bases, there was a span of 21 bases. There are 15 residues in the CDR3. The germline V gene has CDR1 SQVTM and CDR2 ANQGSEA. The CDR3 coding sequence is TGCAGCGTTTTCAACGTGGATCTAGTCCGGGAGACCCAGTACTTC. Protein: CSVFNVDLVRETQYF. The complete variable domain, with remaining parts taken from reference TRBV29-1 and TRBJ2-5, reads SAVISQKPSRDICQRGTSLTIQCQVDSQVTMMFWYRQQPGQSLTLIATANQGSEATYESGFVIDKFPISRPNLTFSTLTVSNMSPEDSSIYLCSVFNVDLVRETQYFGPGTRLLVL.

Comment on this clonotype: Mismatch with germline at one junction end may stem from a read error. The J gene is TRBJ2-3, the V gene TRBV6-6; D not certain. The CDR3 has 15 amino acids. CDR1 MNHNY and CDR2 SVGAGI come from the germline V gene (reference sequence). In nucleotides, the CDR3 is TGTACCAGCAGTTACTCGAATAAGTGGATCGATACGCAGTATTTT. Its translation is CTSSYSNKWIDTQYF.

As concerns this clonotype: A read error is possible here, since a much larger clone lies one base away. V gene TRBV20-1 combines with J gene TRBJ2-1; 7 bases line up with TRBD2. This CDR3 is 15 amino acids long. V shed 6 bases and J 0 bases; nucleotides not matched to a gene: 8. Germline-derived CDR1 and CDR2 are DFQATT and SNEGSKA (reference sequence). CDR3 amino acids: CSARGRESSYNEQFF. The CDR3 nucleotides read TGCAGTGCCCGAGGGCGGGAGAGCTCCTACAATGAGCAGTTCTTC.

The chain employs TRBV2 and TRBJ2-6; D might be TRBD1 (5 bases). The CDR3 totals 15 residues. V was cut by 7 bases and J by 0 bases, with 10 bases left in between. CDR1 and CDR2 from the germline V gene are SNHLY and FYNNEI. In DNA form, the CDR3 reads TGTGCCAGCACCCAAAGGGGCTCTGGGGCCAACGTCCTGACTTTC. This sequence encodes CASTQRGSGANVLTF.

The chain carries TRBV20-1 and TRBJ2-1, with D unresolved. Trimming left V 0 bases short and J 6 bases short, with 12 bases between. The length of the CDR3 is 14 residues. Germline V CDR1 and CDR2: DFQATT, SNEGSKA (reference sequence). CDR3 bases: TGCAGTGCTAGAGAGGTTTCAGCTTCCAATGAGCAGTTCTTC. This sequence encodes CSAREVSASNEQFF.

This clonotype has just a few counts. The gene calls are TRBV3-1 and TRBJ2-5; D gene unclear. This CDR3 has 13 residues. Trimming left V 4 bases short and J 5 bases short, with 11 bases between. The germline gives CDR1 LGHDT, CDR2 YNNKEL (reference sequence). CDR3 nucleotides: TGTGCCAGCAGCCGATTAAGTAAGGAGACCCAGTACTTC. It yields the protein CASSRLSKETQYF.

CDR3 amino acids: CASGFGHAYYEQYF. The DNA for the CDR3 is TGTGCCAGTGGGTTTGGACACGCGTACTACGAGCAGTACTTC. The chain recombines TRBV6-5 with TRBJ2-7; D is possibly TRBD1 (5 bases). V lost 9 bases and J lost 3, with 18 bases in between. The CDR3 totals 14 residues. Germline lookup yields CDR1 MNHEY and CDR2 SVGAGI.

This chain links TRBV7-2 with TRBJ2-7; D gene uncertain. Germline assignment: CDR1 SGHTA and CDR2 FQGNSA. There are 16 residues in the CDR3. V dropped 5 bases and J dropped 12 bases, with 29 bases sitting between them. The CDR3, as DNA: TGTGCCAGCAGCCTTACGGCGGATGGAACCGGTTTGATTTGGTACTTC. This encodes CASSLTADGTGLIWYF.

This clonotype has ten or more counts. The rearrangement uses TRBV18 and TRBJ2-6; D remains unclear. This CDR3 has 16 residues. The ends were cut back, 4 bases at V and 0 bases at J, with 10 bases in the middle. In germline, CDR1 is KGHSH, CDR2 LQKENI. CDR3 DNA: TGTGCCAGCTCACTGAAATCGGACTCTGGGGCCAACGTCCTGACTTTC. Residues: CASSLKSDSGANVLTF. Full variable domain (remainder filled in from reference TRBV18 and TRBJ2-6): NAGVMQNPRHLVRRRGQEARLRCSPMKGHSHVYWYRQLPEEGLKFMVYLQKENIIDESGMPKERFSAEFPKEGPSILRIQQVVRGDSAAYFCASSLKSDSGANVLTFGAGSRLTVL.

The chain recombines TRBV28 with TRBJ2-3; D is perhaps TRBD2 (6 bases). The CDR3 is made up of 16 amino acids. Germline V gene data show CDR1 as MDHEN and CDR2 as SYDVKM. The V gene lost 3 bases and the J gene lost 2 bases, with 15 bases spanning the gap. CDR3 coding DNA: TGTGCCAGCAGTTTTACTCGGGGGAGGCCCACAGATACGCAGTATTTT. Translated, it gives CASSFTRGRPTDTQYF.

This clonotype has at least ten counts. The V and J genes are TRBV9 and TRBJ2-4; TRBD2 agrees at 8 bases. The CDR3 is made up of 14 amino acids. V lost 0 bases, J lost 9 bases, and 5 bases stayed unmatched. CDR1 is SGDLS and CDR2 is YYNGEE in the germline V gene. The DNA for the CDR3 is TGTGCCAGCAGCGTAGTCGGGGGGGGAGGCATTCAGTACTTC. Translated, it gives CASSVVGGGGIQYF. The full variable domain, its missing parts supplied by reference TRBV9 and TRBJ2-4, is DSGVTQTPKHLITATGQRVTLRCSPRSGDLSVYWYQQSLDQGLQFLIQYYNGEERAKGNILERFSAQQFPDLHSELNLSSLELGDSALYFCASSVVGGGGIQYFGAGTRLSVL.

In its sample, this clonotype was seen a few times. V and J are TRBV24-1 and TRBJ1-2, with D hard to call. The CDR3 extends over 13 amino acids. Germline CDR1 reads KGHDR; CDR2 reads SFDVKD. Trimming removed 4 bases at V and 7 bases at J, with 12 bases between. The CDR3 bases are TGTGCCACCAGTGACGCTCATGTGGGTGGCTACACCTTC. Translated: CATSDAHVGGYTF.